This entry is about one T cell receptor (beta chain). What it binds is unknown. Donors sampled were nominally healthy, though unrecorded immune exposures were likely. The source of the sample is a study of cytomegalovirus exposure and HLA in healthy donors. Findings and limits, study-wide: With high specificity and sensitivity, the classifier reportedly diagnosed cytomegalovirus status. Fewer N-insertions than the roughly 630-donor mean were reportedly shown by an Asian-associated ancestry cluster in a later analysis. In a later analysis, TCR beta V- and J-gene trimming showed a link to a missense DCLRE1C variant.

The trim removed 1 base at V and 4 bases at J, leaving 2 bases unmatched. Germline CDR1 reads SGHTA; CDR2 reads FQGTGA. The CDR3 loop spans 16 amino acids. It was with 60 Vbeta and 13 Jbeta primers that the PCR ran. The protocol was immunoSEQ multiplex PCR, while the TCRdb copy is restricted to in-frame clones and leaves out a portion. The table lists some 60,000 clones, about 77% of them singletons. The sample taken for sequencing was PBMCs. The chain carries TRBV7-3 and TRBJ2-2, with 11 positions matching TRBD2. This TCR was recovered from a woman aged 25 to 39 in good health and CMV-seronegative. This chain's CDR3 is CASSLIAGGPTGELFF. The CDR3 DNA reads TGTGCCAGCAGCTTAATAGCGGGAGGGCCCACCGGGGAGCTGTTTTTT.